Listed here are 7 T cell receptor beta chains from one sample, sequenced in a study of prognosis after radiotherapy for stage I lung cancer. Two rounds of multiplex PCR amplified TCR beta CDR3 from genomic DNA. The authors ran first-round PCR with primers specific to each TRBV and TRBJ gene. From the multiplex PCR reads, TCRdb called clonotypes with MiXCR, one entry per CDR3 protein. The table has approximately 15,000 distinct CDR3 sequences, around two fifths seen once. The sequences come from PBMCs, collected before or after stereotactic body radiation therapy (not recorded which). The receptors were sampled from a donor over 45 with non-small cell lung cancer.

With regard to this clonotype: A far bigger clonotype differs at one base, so this is likely a read error. The rearrangement links TRBV7-9 to TRBJ2-7, with D maybe TRBD2 (5 bases). The CDR3 length is 14 residues. V lost 5 bases and J lost 5, with 16 bases in between. The germline V gene has CDR1 SEHNR and CDR2 FQNEAQ (reference sequence). The CDR3: CASSVEGASDEQYF. CDR3 DNA: TGTGCCAGCAGCGTAGAGGGAGCCTCGGACGAGCAGTACTTC.

This clonotype was counted ten times or more. The J gene is TRBJ2-3, the V gene TRBV7-3; TRBD2 matches 7 bases. The CDR3 sequence is 15 residues long. V was pared by 2 bases and J by 0 bases, with 2 bases of the junction left unmatched. Looked up from germline, CDR1 is SGHTA and CDR2 is FQGTGA. CDR3 sequence: CASSLSGGSTDTQYF. In DNA form, the CDR3 reads TGTGCCAGCAGCTTATCGGGGGGAAGCACAGATACGCAGTATTTT.

A word on this clonotype: This may be a read error, as it is one base from a much larger clone. The chain couples TRBV29-1 to TRBJ2-5; 8 bases map to TRBD2. This CDR3 spans 15 amino acids. Looked up from germline, CDR1 is SQVTM and CDR2 is ANQGSEA. J gave up 6 bases and V 3 bases, and 12 bases lay outside the gene matches. DNA of the CDR3: TGCAGCGTTGAGGAATCGGGAGGGCCGCGGCAGACCCAGTACTTC. Its protein is CSVEESGGPRQTQYF.

This clonotype was detected only once. CDR3 residues: CASRVQGNTEAFF. In DNA form, the CDR3 reads TGTGCCAGCAGGGTACAGGGGAACACTGAAGCTTTCTTT. This sequence joins TRBV6-1 and TRBJ1-1, with a possible D match to TRBD1 (6 bases). Germline assignment: CDR1 MNHNS and CDR2 SASEGT. The CDR3 length is 13 residues. V was clipped by 6 bases and J by 1 base, with 9 bases between them.

About this clonotype itself: With a far larger clone one base away, a read error is the likely cause. This chain joins TRBV6-8 and TRBJ2-7; D is perhaps TRBD2 (7 bases). From germline, CDR1 is MNHGY and CDR2 SAAAGT. CDR3 length equals 14 residues. The CDR3: CANPGRGDSYEHYF. CDR3 DNA sequence: TGTGCCAACCCAGGGAGGGGGGACTCCTACGAGCATTACTTC.

The chain is built from TRBV3-1 and TRBJ2-7; D is undetermined. V lost 0 bases and J 3 bases, leaving 9 bases between the germline ends. CDR3 length: 14 amino acids. The germline CDR1 and CDR2 sequences are LGHDT and YNNKEL (reference sequence). The CDR3 sequence: CASSQESYSYEQYF. CDR3 bases: TGTGCCAGCAGCCAAGAAAGCTATAGCTACGAGCAGTACTTC.

This chain joins TRBV6-4 and TRBJ2-5; D remains unclear. The end of the DNA is better explained by TRBJ2-1, so the J call may be wrong. The CDR3 runs 13 residues. The V gene's germline CDR1 is MRHNA and CDR2 SNTAGT. This chain's CDR3 is CASSELGNNEQFF. As DNA, the CDR3 is TGTGCCAGCAGTGAATTAGGCAACAATGAGCAGTTCTTC.